This TCR beta chain emerged from a study of T cells in Graves' hyperthyroidism and ophthalmopathy. Overall study results and limits: It was a median about 6.5 months before onset that the model predicted ophthalmopathy.

Comments on this clonotype: Antigen specificity is unknown.

RNA transcripts gave rise to amplified TCR beta CDR3 regions. The TCR CDR3 first-round RT-PCR relied on the HTBI primer set. TCRdb re-called the multiplex PCR reads with MiXCR, one entry per CDR3 protein. The table has about 350,000 distinct CDR3 sequences, about 15% seen once. With 0 bases clipped from V and 6 bases from J, the junction kept 8 bases outside the gene matches. Germline-derived CDR1 and CDR2 are MNHEY and SMNVEV (reference sequence). The CDR3 totals 16 residues. The V call is TRBV27, the J call TRBJ2-1; TRBD2 aligns across 7 bases. The sample consisted of blood. This TCR derives from a woman in her twenties or thirties with Graves' hyperthyroidism. CDR3 DNA: TGTGCCAGCAGTTTATCCAGACTAGCCCCCTCCAATGAGCAGTTCTTC. This translates into CASSLSRLAPSNEQFF.